The 9 T cell receptor beta chains below all came from one sample that was sequenced in a study of cytomegalovirus exposure and HLA in healthy donors. 60 Vbeta and 13 Jbeta primers were used in PCR. Generated by immunoSEQ multiplex PCR, the TCRdb table keeps only in-frame clones and is missing some. Of around 63,000 clones listed, more than 65% were seen once; the top ten hold about 2.7%. The sequenced material came from PBMCs. The receptor set was obtained from a woman between 25 and 40 years old in good health and CMV-seronegative.

The chain joins TRBV27 to TRBJ2-1; 11 positions agree with TRBD2. CDR1 is MNHEY and CDR2 is SMNVEV in the germline V gene (reference sequence). Trimming at V came to 2 bases and at J to 6 bases, leaving 3 bases not matched to a gene. This CDR3 is built from 15 residues. The CDR3 is CASSLGSGRANEQFF. The CDR3 coding sequence is TGTGCCAGCAGTTTAGGTAGCGGGAGGGCCAATGAGCAGTTCTTC.

This clone was seen a handful of times. V and J are TRBV5-4 and TRBJ2-3; 13 bases agree with TRBD2. This CDR3 comprises 17 residues. V gave up 1 base and J gave up 2 bases; unmatched junction bases: 4. In germline, CDR1 is SGHNT, CDR2 YYREEE (reference sequence). The CDR3 protein is CASSLRLAGGPTDTQYF. The CDR3 DNA is TGTGCCAGCAGCTTGCGACTAGCGGGGGGTCCCACAGATACGCAGTATTTT.

V is TRBV23-1 and J is TRBJ2-1; D is unclear. Being an ORF, TRBV23-1 has a function that is uncertain. The ends were cut back, 7 bases at V and 6 bases at J, with 7 bases in the middle. This CDR3 is 11 amino acids long. CDR3 loop: CASKRGNEQFF. The CDR3 DNA is TGCGCCAGCAAAAGAGGCAATGAGCAGTTCTTC.

This clone has just a few counts. CDR3 residues: CASAGGAGTGELFF. CDR3 in DNA: TGTGCCAGCGCGGGGGGGGCTGGCACCGGGGAGCTGTTTTTT. The J gene is TRBJ2-2, the V gene TRBV9; TRBD2 matches 9 bases. The CDR3 is made up of 14 amino acids. Unmatched junction bases numbered 5, after V lost 7 bases and J lost 4 bases. Germline values: CDR1 SGDLS, CDR2 YYNGEE.

This rearrangement joins TRBV19 to TRBJ2-2; tentatively, D is TRBD2 (6 bases). Trimming took off 5 bases at V and 2 bases at J, with 15 bases between the two ends. From germline, CDR1 is LNHDA and CDR2 SQIVND (reference sequence). The CDR3 spans 16 residues. In DNA form, the CDR3 reads TGTGCCAGTAGTGGGGCGGGCGGGACCAACACCGGGGAGCTGTTTTTT. Protein: CASSGAGGTNTGELFF.

The sample holds a few counts of this clone. Within the sample, other DNA sequences also encode this same CDR3. V usage is TRBV30 and J usage is TRBJ2-5; perhaps TRBD2 as D (7 bases). Deletions cut 2 bases from V and 5 bases from J, with 12 bases between. Germline V lookup: CDR1 GTSNPN, CDR2 SVGIG (reference sequence). The CDR3 extends over 13 amino acids. The CDR3, as DNA: TGTGCCTGGAGTTCGAGGGGGGGGGAGACCCAGTACTTC. Protein product: CAWSSRGGETQYF. Using reference TRBV30 and TRBJ2-5 for the parts outside the CDR3, the full variable domain is SQTIHQWPATLVQPVGSPLSLECTVEGTSNPNLYWYRQAAGRGLQLLFYSVGIGQISSEVPQNLSASRPQDRQFILSSKKLLLSDSGFYLCAWSSRGGETQYFGPGTRLLVL.

The chain's CDR3 is CASSPDRAFRGYTF. For the CDR3, the DNA is TGTGCCAGCAGCCCGGACAGGGCCTTTCGGGGCTACACCTTC. The V and J genes are TRBV9 and TRBJ1-2; 8 bases fit TRBD1. The CDR3 is 14 amino acids. With 4 bases clipped from V and 8 bases from J, the junction kept 10 bases outside the gene matches. Germline V gene data show CDR1 as SGDLS and CDR2 as YYNGEE.

J is TRBJ2-1 and V is TRBV6-5, with TRBD2 matching 9 bases. The J segment lost 4 bases and the V segment lost 7 bases, leaving 8 bases of the junction unmatched. Germline V gives CDR1 MNHEY, CDR2 SVGAGI. The CDR3 extends over 15 amino acids. This CDR3 reads CASNPRGGVYNEQFF. As DNA, the CDR3 is TGTGCCAGCAACCCCCGCGGGGGGGTATACAATGAGCAGTTCTTC.

The chain's CDR3 is CASSPIWGEDTLYGYTF. The CDR3 nucleotides are TGTGCCAGTAGCCCTATTTGGGGGGAAGACACTCTCTATGGCTACACCTTC. The chain is built from TRBV19 and TRBJ1-2; TRBD1 might be the D (5 bases). The V gene's germline CDR1 is LNHDA and CDR2 SQIVND (reference sequence). The CDR3 contains 17 residues. Trimming pared 6 bases from V and 4 bases from J, leaving 24 bases between.